The 16 T cell receptor beta chains given below trace back to one sample, sequenced in a study of cytomegalovirus exposure and HLA in healthy donors (dated by TCRdb to the late 2010s). The library came from the immunoSEQ multiplex PCR assay. TCRdb stores this immuneACCESS table with in-frame sequences only. Part of the clones is absent; in the studies checked, under half of the shortfall reflects unresolved V genes, and no reason is known for the rest. The sample includes under 300,000 clones, with 90% observed a single time. About 0.36% of the sample goes to the ten largest clones. The specimen sequenced was PBMCs. The source is a young woman in good health and CMV-seronegative.

CDR3 DNA: TGTGCCAGCAGTTACTCCGGCAGGGACACTGAAGCTTTCTTT. Protein: CASSYSGRDTEAFF. This rearrangement joins TRBV6-5 to TRBJ1-1; TRBD1 might be the D (5 bases). There are 14 residues in the CDR3. Germline V CDR1 and CDR2: MNHEY, SVGAGI. V was clipped by 0 bases and J by 3 bases, with 8 bases between them.

The DNA of the CDR3 is TGTGCCAGCAGCTGGACCGGGGGTAGCTCCTATAATTCACCCCTCCACTTT. This translates into CASSWTGGSSYNSPLHF. The J gene is TRBJ1-6, the V gene TRBV7-9; D may be TRBD1 (5 bases). The ends were cut back, 4 bases at V and 0 bases at J, with 13 bases in the middle. The CDR3 is made up of 17 amino acids. Per the germline V gene, CDR1 is SEHNR and CDR2 is FQNEAQ (reference sequence). The variable domain in full, completed from reference TRBV7-9 and TRBJ1-6, reads DTGVSQNPRHKITKRGQNVTFRCDPISEHNRLYWYRQTLGQGPEFLTYFQNEAQLEKSRLLSDRFSAERPKGSFSTLEIQRTEQGDSAMYLCASSWTGGSSYNSPLHFGNGTRLTVT.

The CDR3, as DNA: TGTGCCAGCAGACAGGGATTAGGCACAGATACGCAGTATTTT. It encodes CASRQGLGTDTQYF. The rearrangement uses TRBV28 and TRBJ2-3; D is perhaps TRBD1 (6 bases). V lost 6 bases and J lost 1, with 11 bases in between. Germline CDR1 and CDR2: MDHEN and SYDVKM. The CDR3 has 14 residues.

The CDR3 is CASSVGGSGGYNEQFF. Written as DNA, the CDR3 is TGTGCCAGCAGCGTAGGGGGTAGCGGGGGATACAATGAGCAGTTCTTC. The rearrangement uses TRBV9 and TRBJ2-1; 9 bases fit TRBD2. This CDR3 contains 16 residues. Germline V gene sequence: CDR1 SGDLS, CDR2 YYNGEE. The trim removed 0 bases at V and 4 bases at J, leaving 5 bases unmatched.

The V and J genes are TRBV25-1 and TRBJ2-7; 10 bases map to TRBD1. The CDR3 has 14 residues. Germline loops: CDR1 MGHDK, CDR2 SYGVNS. The ends lost 10 bases at V and 6 bases at J; junction bases unmatched: 12. The CDR3 protein is CAIKAGTGEVEQYF. The CDR3, as DNA: TGTGCCATCAAGGCCGGGACAGGGGAGGTCGAGCAGTACTTC.

The chain couples TRBV9 to TRBJ1-5; 10 bases are a match to TRBD1. This CDR3 comprises 15 residues. V gave up 2 bases and J gave up 4 bases; unmatched junction bases: 3. Germline CDR1 SGDLS, CDR2 YYNGEE. The CDR3 sequence: CASSVGTGENQPQHF. DNA for the CDR3: TGTGCCAGCAGCGTCGGGACAGGGGAGAATCAGCCCCAGCATTTT.

The chain carries TRBV5-6 and TRBJ2-3; D is possibly TRBD1 (5 bases). V lost 6 bases and J lost 2, with 16 bases in between. The germline V gene encodes CDR1 SGHDT and CDR2 YYEEEE. The CDR3 totals 15 residues. The CDR3 nucleotides are TGTGCCAGCACCCCCCCCGTCGGACACACAGATACGCAGTATTTT. It translates to CASTPPVGHTDTQYF.

The genes are TRBV29-1 and TRBJ2-7, with 9 bases aligning to TRBD1. V was pared by 7 bases and J by 4 bases, with 8 bases of the junction left unmatched. Germline lookup yields CDR1 SQVTM and CDR2 ANQGSEA. The CDR3 runs to 13 residues. This CDR3 reads CSAIADRGYEQYF. CDR3 nucleotides: TGCAGCGCGATAGCGGACAGGGGTTACGAGCAGTACTTC.

The count of this clone is one. The V call is TRBV5-5, the J call TRBJ2-7; 8 bases are a match to TRBD2. This CDR3 has 17 residues. Looked up from germline, CDR1 is SGHKS and CDR2 is YYEKEE (reference sequence). With V trimmed by 4 bases and J by 2 bases, 14 bases remained unmatched. CDR3 DNA sequence: TGTGCCAGCAGCCCACACTCTCCAGCGGGGGTAACCTACGAGCAGTACTTC. Residues: CASSPHSPAGVTYEQYF.

This clone has a handful of counts. J is TRBJ1-2 and V is TRBV6-5; maybe TRBD1 (6 bases). Germline V gene lookup returns CDR1 MNHEY and CDR2 SVGAGI. The V end was cut by 10 bases, the J end by 5 bases, with 17 bases between. There are 13 residues in the CDR3. CDR3 in DNA: TGTGCCATCACACGGGGGGGCGCATATGGCTACACCTTC. As protein: CAITRGGAYGYTF.

The gene calls are TRBV23-1 and TRBJ1-1, with 8 positions matching TRBD1. TRBV23-1 is known as an ORF, though its function is uncertain. The CDR3 is 19 amino acids. With V trimmed by 0 bases and J by 0 bases, 12 bases remained unmatched. The CDR3 DNA reads as TGCGCCAGCAGTCAATCGGGACCCGAGACAGGGGCCATGAACACTGAAGCTTTCTTT. This codes for CASSQSGPETGAMNTEAFF.

This chain uses TRBV28 with TRBJ2-7; D may be TRBD1 (5 bases). Trimming cost V 5 bases and J 2 bases, with 13 bases left between them. Looked up from germline, CDR1 is MDHEN and CDR2 is SYDVKM. The CDR3 consists of 14 residues. In DNA form, the CDR3 reads TGTGCCAGCAGTCCCGCAGGGTCCCCCTACGAGCAGTACGTC. Protein: CASSPAGSPYEQYV.

This chain connects TRBV10-1 to TRBJ1-5; D is unresolved. This CDR3 spans 13 amino acids. V lost 6 bases and J lost 6, with 12 bases in between. Germline CDR1 reads WNHNN; CDR2 reads SYGVQD (reference sequence). The CDR3 bases are TGCGCCAGCAGCCCGGGATTTGGTCAGCCCCAGCATTTT. This sequence encodes CASSPGFGQPQHF.

This chain joins TRBV21-1 and TRBJ2-2; the listed D gene, TRBD1, was not tested against the DNA. TRBV21-1 is described as a pseudogene. CDR3 length: 17 residues. The CDR3 region has the DNA TGTGCCAGCAGCAAAACCGGTGGGACAGGGGCTGGCGGGGAGCTGTTTTTT. Residues: CASSKTGGTGAGGELFF.

This clone was recorded only once. The rearrangement uses TRBV2 and TRBJ2-5; perhaps TRBD1 as D (6 bases). The CDR3 extends over 18 amino acids. The germline V and J ends were trimmed by 6 bases and 3 bases, with 26 bases remaining between them. CDR1 is SNHLY, CDR2 FYNNEI, per germline. CDR3 amino acids: CASRSTGAVLSVEETQYF. CDR3 DNA: TGTGCCAGCAGATCGACAGGTGCTGTGTTAAGTGTCGAAGAGACCCAGTACTTC.

The CDR3 DNA is TGTGCCAGCAGCCCACAGGGGCGGAATCAGCCCCAGCATTTT. Its protein is CASSPQGRNQPQHF. The gene calls are TRBV7-9 and TRBJ1-5, with TRBD1 matching over 7 bases. V was pared by 5 bases and J by 4 bases, with 5 bases of the junction left unmatched. This CDR3 has 14 residues. The V gene's germline CDR1 is SEHNR and CDR2 FQNEAQ (reference sequence).